This TCR beta chain was identified during a study of T cells in Graves' hyperthyroidism and ophthalmopathy (dated by TCRdb to about 2019). About the study as a whole: Peripheral blood was sampled at the time of initial diagnosis, prior to any treatment. A discovery cohort of fewer than 110 patients, approximately 45 with Graves' ophthalmopathy and 55 to 65 with stable Graves' hyperthyroidism, was used to find distinguishing TCR V-J signatures. Prospective prediction of ophthalmopathy was tested in an independent validation cohort consisting of roughly 19 hyperthyroidism patients and around 17 patients who later progressed to ophthalmopathy. The 75 to 100 discovery patients were randomly divided into training and test sets at a 7:3 ratio. The study also compared thyroid tissue and blood T-cell repertoires from over 5 Graves' hyperthyroidism patients. Following sampling, methimazole starting at 30 mg daily was given to hyperthyroidism patients, and high-dose intravenous methylprednisolone was given to ophthalmopathy patients. The paper describes TCR Vbeta CDR3 sequencing of roughly 130 peripheral blood samples, made up of roughly 40 ophthalmopathy patients, around 73 hyperthyroidism patients and roughly 17 progressor patients. Paper-wide results and their limitations: In validation, progression to ophthalmopathy was predicted by the model with nearly 71% sensitivity and approximately 78% specificity, a median of about 6.8 months before onset. No statistical method was used to set the sample size in advance, and investigators knew the group allocation. Most expanded thyroid clonotypes (frequency above 0.001) were also detected in blood, a finding suggesting that blood repertoires may reflect thyroid immune responses. Ophthalmopathy was separated from stable hyperthyroidism by a 13 V-J signature model, with over 85% sensitivity and 81% to 82% specificity obtained in cross-validation and 80%/75% obtained in testing.

CDR3 length: 11 amino acids, cysteine to phenylalanine. Kept here is only the CDR3 DNA, which spans 33 bases and is read in frame from base 1. Trimming takes 6 bases off V and 9 bases off J; junction bases not matched to a gene: 8. The germline V gene sets CDR1 to SQVTM and CDR2 to ANQGSEA. This clonotype was counted ten times or more. Its target antigen remains unknown. Base qualities are not at hand, and no much larger clone is one base apart. TCR beta CDR3 regions were amplified from RNA transcripts. The TCR CDR3 was subjected to a first round of RT-PCR using the HTBI primer set and the Qiagen OneStep RT-PCR kit. Libraries were constructed in a second round of multiplex PCR, after which size selection and purification were carried out. Paired-end sequencing of the libraries was performed with 100 bp reads on an Illumina HiSeq2000. On the study's bioinformatics: SOAPnuke was used to process the raw data, with reads discarded if the reads contained adapters or uncalled bases, had a mean Phred below 15, or lacked an exact constant-primer or identifier match. COPE v1.2.5 was used to merge high-quality paired reads, and clonotypes were defined as unique nucleotide sequences. MiTCR v1.1 was used to align clonotypes to the IMGT TRBV, TRBD and TRBJ reference segments. The analysis included only V-J combinations with a frequency above 0.0001, which together covered approximately 99% of the repertoires. A TCS score was defined as the ratio of F50 (clonal expansion) to E x V (chaos), with BLOSUM62-based TCRdist applied between CDR3 peptides within each V-J. Welch's t-statistics and random forest reduced roughly 500 V-J features to 13, which were used in a naive Bayes classifier (R e1071). The raw public data were reprocessed by TCRdb itself: fastp quality trimming at Q25, MiXCR clonotype calling, in-frame beta chains only. Under each unique CDR3 protein, matching rows form one entry showing the most common genes and DNA. The V and J calls come from TCRdb's annotation, not from the publication. Counted in this sample were about 620,000 distinct CDR3 sequences; around 15% of them appeared once. Jointly, the top ten make up approximately 3.9% of the sample.

Graves' hyperthyroidism was defined as stable when no progression to ophthalmopathy occurred over 18 months of follow-up. Hyperthyroidism patients were newly diagnosed, had a disease duration of under 2 months, and were aged 18 to 65 years. Patients with uncontrolled infections, other autoimmune diseases, pregnancy or lactation were excluded. Diagnoses were based on clinical symptoms, serum thyroxine and TRAb, thyroid ultrasound and orbital computed tomography. PBMCs were separated from around 9.1 ml of fresh peripheral blood using Ficoll-Paque density gradient centrifugation. Total RNA was extracted using Trizol reagent, and RNA quality was assessed on an Agilent 2100 Bioanalyzer.

The chain is assembled from TRBV29-1 and TRBJ2-7, and 7 junctional nucleotides match TRBD2. Sequences were obtained from blood. The sequence was obtained from a woman between 25 and 40 years old with Graves' hyperthyroidism. The DNA is TGCAGCGTCCGGACTAGTCACGGGCAGTACTTC. It is translated as CSVRTSHGQYF.